This T cell receptor beta chain was documented in a study of identifying expanded T cells in peripheral blood. Whole-study results and caveats: About 1.2 clones differed between technical replicates, versus about 15 and 19 over time.

This clone was counted a single time. What it binds is unknown. The germline CDR1 and CDR2 sequences are SGHAT and FQNNGV. The CDR3 is 16 amino acids. V lost 1 base, J lost 5 bases, and 17 bases lay in between. Assay: immunoSEQ multiplex PCR; the TCRdb copy retains only in-frame clones and omits some. The sample consists of 70,000 to 95,000 clones, 88% of them appearing once. This sequence joins TRBV11-2 and TRBJ1-2; unclear D gene. The source is a person aged 18-69 years in good health. The sequenced sample consisted of blood. CDR3 loop: CASSLAGGEAGYGYTF. CDR3 coding DNA: TGTGCCAGCAGCTTAGCGGGTGGGGAGGCAGGTTATGGCTACACCTTC.